The 26 T cell receptor beta chains below all came from one sample that was sequenced in a study of blood T cell repertoires in COVID-19. Data came from immunoSEQ multiplex PCR; TCRdb stores just in-frame clones and leaves some out. The sample consists of more than 110,000 clones, approximately 90% of them appearing once. Sequenced input: peripheral blood. The source of these receptors is an elderly woman with acute or convalescent COVID-19.

The rearrangement joins TRBV4-3 to TRBJ1-3; possibly TRBD1 for D (6 bases). Looked up from germline, CDR1 is LGHNA and CDR2 is YSLEER. Deletions cut 4 bases from V and 3 bases from J, with 10 bases between. The CDR3 is 14 residues long. The CDR3 coding sequence is TGCGCCAGCAGCCTTAACAGGGATGGAAACACCATATATTTT. Translation: CASSLNRDGNTIYF.

The V gene is TRBV5-1, the J gene TRBJ1-1; D is perhaps TRBD1 (5 bases). Germline V lookup: CDR1 SGHRS, CDR2 YFSETQ. V shed 2 bases and J shed 1 base, with 9 bases lying between them. The CDR3 sequence is 14 residues long. The CDR3 coding sequence is TGCGCCAGCAGCTTACTGGGGCGGAACACTGAAGCTTTCTTT. This sequence encodes CASSLLGRNTEAFF.

The V gene is TRBV29-1, the J gene TRBJ1-2; no definite D call. The CDR3 sequence is 12 residues long. V lost 6 bases, J lost 2 bases, and 10 bases lay in between. Germline CDR1 is SQVTM and CDR2 is ANQGSEA. The CDR3 DNA reads as TGCAGCGTCGCGGCCTGGAACTATGGCTACACCTTC. Translated, it gives CSVAAWNYGYTF.

Points on this clone: A much bigger clone sits one base away, suggesting this may be a read error. The V gene is TRBV11-1, the J gene TRBJ1-1; D is unresolved. CDR1 SGHAT and CDR2 FQDESV come from the germline V gene (reference sequence). Trimming shortened V by 5 bases and J by 0 bases, and 7 bases separated the two germline ends. The CDR3 is made up of 13 amino acids. CDR3: CASSPQMNTEAFF. The DNA for the CDR3 is TGTGCCAGCAGCCCTCAGATGAACACTGAAGCTTTCTTT.

The chain joins TRBV6-2 or TRBV6-3 to TRBJ1-6; 9 positions match TRBD1. Germline-derived CDR1 and CDR2 are MNHEY and SVGEGT. The V segment lost 4 bases and the J segment 9 bases; nucleotides outside the gene matches: 7. The CDR3 runs to 15 residues. CDR3 DNA: TGTGCCAGCAGTTTTACGGGACAGGGTGGTTCACCCCTCCACTTT. Encoded protein: CASSFTGQGGSPLHF.

This clone appeared a few times. The chain uses TRBV30 and TRBJ2-2, with 7 bases that match TRBD1. This CDR3 contains 13 residues. Germline CDR1 reads GTSNPN; CDR2 reads SVGIG (reference sequence). V shed 0 bases and J 8 bases; nucleotides not matched to a gene: 3. CDR3 loop: CAWSVTGFGELFF. As DNA, the CDR3 is TGTGCCTGGAGTGTGACAGGGTTTGGGGAGCTGTTTTTT. Drawing the rest from reference TRBV30 and TRBJ2-2, the complete variable domain is SQTIHQWPATLVQPVGSPLSLECTVEGTSNPNLYWYRQAAGRGLQLLFYSVGIGQISSEVPQNLSASRPQDRQFILSSKKLLLSDSGFYLCAWSVTGFGELFFGEGSRLTVL.

This chain joins TRBV5-1 and TRBJ2-5, with D perhaps TRBD1 (6 bases). Germline CDR1 is SGHRS and CDR2 is YFSETQ. This CDR3 contains 18 residues. Trimming took off 6 bases at V and 4 bases at J, with 28 bases between the two ends. DNA of the CDR3: TGCGCCAGCACAGCGGCGGACAGACCCCTCCTAAACCGAGAGACCCAGTACTTC. Protein sequence: CASTAADRPLLNRETQYF.

CDR3: CASSPGTGGAGELFF. For the CDR3, the DNA is TGTGCCAGCAGCCCAGGGACAGGGGGCGCCGGGGAGCTGTTTTTT. The V call is TRBV6-5, the J call TRBJ2-2; TRBD1 aligns across 12 bases. Germline loops: CDR1 MNHEY, CDR2 SVGAGI. V lost 6 bases, J lost 6 bases, and 5 bases stayed unmatched. The CDR3 covers 15 residues.

The chain has TRBV28 and TRBJ2-2; maybe TRBD1 (6 bases). Per the germline V gene, CDR1 is MDHEN and CDR2 is SYDVKM. This CDR3 contains 15 residues. Trimming pared 8 bases from V and 3 bases from J, leaving 16 bases between. The CDR3 sequence: CASRRQAADTGELFF. The DNA of the CDR3 is TGTGCCAGCCGGAGACAGGCGGCGGACACCGGGGAGCTGTTTTTT.

The rearrangement joins TRBV4-3 to TRBJ2-2, with no clear D. V was pared by 0 bases and J by 3 bases, with 8 bases between. Germline CDR1 and CDR2: LGHNA and YSLEER. The CDR3 runs to 15 residues. Here the CDR3 DNA reads TGCGCCAGCAGCCAAGAGGTGACACACACCGGGGAGCTGTTTTTT. The encoded protein is CASSQEVTHTGELFF.

The chain combines TRBV19 with TRBJ1-2, with TRBD1 matching 8 bases. The CDR3 totals 14 residues. Trimming took 3 bases from V and 3 from J; bases not matched to a gene: 3. Germline CDR1 and CDR2: LNHDA and SQIVND (reference sequence). CDR3 sequence (DNA): TGTGCCAGTAGTATTGGGACAGGCGACTATGGCTACACCTTC. Encoded protein: CASSIGTGDYGYTF.

The rearrangement links TRBV4-1 to TRBJ1-6; D unresolved. The V and J ends lost 5 bases and 8 bases respectively, with 4 bases between them. This CDR3 contains 11 residues. Germline CDR1 is MGHRA and CDR2 is YSYEKL. CDR3 amino acids: CASSSDSPLHF. DNA of the CDR3: TGCGCCAGCAGCTCAGATTCACCCCTCCACTTT.

The chain carries TRBV6-2 or TRBV6-3 and TRBJ1-1; D call uncertain. CDR1 MNHEY and CDR2 SVGEGT come from the germline V gene. This CDR3 region has 13 residues. V gave up 3 bases and J gave up 3 bases, with 8 bases separating them. The CDR3 DNA is TGTGCCAGCAGTTATCGAGGGTACACTGAAGCTTTCTTT. Translated, it gives CASSYRGYTEAFF.

DNA of the CDR3: TGTGCCAGCTCACCCCGTGGCACAGATACGCAGTATTTT. Amino acids: CASSPRGTDTQYF. The V and J genes are TRBV18 and TRBJ2-3; D unclear. Trimming removed 3 bases at V and 1 base at J, with 5 bases between. Germline V gene sequence: CDR1 KGHSH, CDR2 LQKENI. The CDR3 has 13 residues.

This clone has only a few counts. The chain employs TRBV2 and TRBJ1-1; D gene ambiguous. The germline V gene encodes CDR1 SNHLY and CDR2 FYNNEI. With 6 bases removed from V and 3 bases from J, the gap between germline ends came to 8 bases. The CDR3 sequence is 12 residues long. The CDR3 bases are TGTGCCAGCAGGCGGGGAGACACTGAAGCTTTCTTT. Encoded protein: CASRRGDTEAFF.

With regard to this clone: This sample also contains other DNA sequences that code for the same CDR3. The chain carries TRBV2 and TRBJ1-5; TRBD1 aligns across 10 bases. The CDR3 loop spans 13 amino acids. V shed 6 bases and J 7 bases; nucleotides not matched to a gene: 3. Per germline, CDR1 SNHLY and CDR2 FYNNEI. The CDR3 protein is CASRGTGDQPQHF. The CDR3, as DNA: TGTGCCAGCAGGGGGACAGGGGACCAGCCCCAGCATTTT.

The chain links TRBV4-1 to TRBJ1-5; the D is unclear. The CDR3 runs 14 residues. Trimming pared 0 bases from V and 5 bases from J, leaving 8 bases between. CDR1 is MGHRA, CDR2 YSYEKL, per germline. The CDR3 DNA is TGCGCCAGCAGCCAAGATGTCACTGATCAGCCCCAGCATTTT. The encoded protein is CASSQDVTDQPQHF.

The V and J genes are TRBV5-1 and TRBJ1-1; 7 nucleotides align to TRBD1. Unmatched junction bases numbered 5, after V lost 5 bases and J lost 4 bases. Germline loops: CDR1 SGHRS, CDR2 YFSETQ. The CDR3 contains 13 residues. The CDR3 here is CASRRGPGTEAFF. The CDR3 nucleotides are TGCGCCAGCAGAAGGGGGCCTGGCACTGAAGCTTTCTTT.

The chain combines TRBV5-4 with TRBJ2-7; TRBD1 matches 9 bases. This CDR3 region has 15 residues. The V gene's germline CDR1 is SGHNT and CDR2 YYREEE (reference sequence). V lost 3 bases and J lost 2; bases outside the gene matches: 6. CDR3 sequence (DNA): TGTGCCAGCAGCTCCGGGACAGGGCTCGCCTACGAGCAGTACTTC. This gives the protein CASSSGTGLAYEQYF.

CDR3 DNA: TGTGCCAGTAGTATAGTACCGGGACAGGGAAACGGTGAGCAGTTCTTC. Protein sequence: CASSIVPGQGNGEQFF. The genes are TRBV19 and TRBJ2-1; 9 bases fit TRBD1. Germline-derived CDR1 and CDR2 are LNHDA and SQIVND (reference sequence). Trimming at V came to 1 base and at J to 9 bases, leaving 10 bases not matched to a gene. The CDR3 consists of 16 residues.

V gene TRBV18 combines with J gene TRBJ1-3; maybe TRBD1 (5 bases). Per the germline V gene, CDR1 is KGHSH and CDR2 is LQKENI. V lost 3 bases, J lost 2 bases, and 11 bases lay in between. There are 15 residues in the CDR3. CDR3 coding DNA: TGTGCCAGCTCACCGGTGGACACCGCTGGAAACACCATATATTTT. Its translation: CASSPVDTAGNTIYF.

V is TRBV5-5 and J is TRBJ2-1; the match to TRBD2 covers 9 bases. The CDR3 runs 15 residues. Per germline, CDR1 SGHKS and CDR2 YYEKEE (reference sequence). V was pared by 5 bases and J by 5 bases, with 8 bases of the junction left unmatched. The DNA for the CDR3 is TGTGCCAGCAGAGGGCGGGGGGGCATAGACAATGAGCAGTTCTTC. Amino acid sequence: CASRGRGGIDNEQFF.

CDR3 in DNA: TGCGCCAGCAGCTCAGGGGGGATAGGTGAGCAGTTCTTC. The encoded protein is CASSSGGIGEQFF. The chain links TRBV5-1 to TRBJ2-1; D perhaps matches TRBD1 (7 bases). The V end was cut by 3 bases, the J end by 9 bases, with 13 bases between. The CDR3 sequence is 13 residues long. Germline CDR1 and CDR2: SGHRS and YFSETQ.

The rearrangement joins TRBV4-3 to TRBJ1-2, with 9 positions matching TRBD1. Germline V gene sequence: CDR1 LGHNA, CDR2 YSLEER. Germline trimming cut 2 bases from V and 6 bases from J; bases unmatched to any gene: 7. This CDR3 contains 15 residues. In DNA, the CDR3 is TGCGCCAGCAGCCAACCGGGACAGGGAAGGGATGGCTACACCTTC. Its translation: CASSQPGQGRDGYTF.

CDR3 residues: CASSFRLAGTGTDTQYF. CDR3 in DNA: TGCGCCAGCAGCTTCAGACTAGCGGGGACGGGGACAGATACGCAGTATTTT. V usage is TRBV5-1 and J usage is TRBJ2-3; 11 bases line up with TRBD2. Germline V gives CDR1 SGHRS, CDR2 YFSETQ. J lost 3 bases, V lost 2 bases, and 8 bases had no gene match. This CDR3 has 17 amino acids. Drawing the rest from reference TRBV5-1 and TRBJ2-3, the complete variable domain is KAGVTQTPRYLIKTRGQQVTLSCSPISGHRSVSWYQQTPGQGLQFLFEYFSETQRNKGNFPGRFSGRQFSNSRSEMNVSTLELGDSALYLCASSFRLAGTGTDTQYFGPGTRLTVL.

CDR3 DNA: TGTGCCATCAGTGAGTCTGACAGGGGGCTCTCTGGGGCCAACGTCCTGACTTTC. It codes for CAISESDRGLSGANVLTF. This chain connects TRBV10-3 to TRBJ2-6, with 10 nucleotides matching TRBD1. The ends lost 0 bases at V and 0 bases at J; junction bases unmatched: 2. CDR3 size: 18 residues. Germline CDR1 reads ENHRY; CDR2 reads SYGVKD.